This section outlines one TCR beta chain sequence together with its context. No antigen is known for it. These data belong to a study of cytomegalovirus exposure and HLA in healthy donors. Findings of the study overall: Common viral pathogens seemed to be connected with several of the most significant clusters, according to a later analysis. Per published accounts, TCR beta sequences correctly predicted the HLA-A and HLA-B alleles of most subjects.

In germline, CDR1 is SGHVS, CDR2 FQNEAQ. Trimming left V 5 bases short and J 4 bases short, with 6 bases between. The CDR3 totals 12 residues. The PCR contained 60 Vbeta and 13 Jbeta primers. Profiled with immunoSEQ multiplex PCR; TCRdb holds only in-frame clones, not every one. The sample lists about 160,000 clones, approximately 77% occurring once. The chain has TRBV7-8 and TRBJ1-5; D is ambiguous. The source of this sequence is a male donor in good health and CMV-seropositive. The sequenced material came from PBMCs. In DNA form, the CDR3 reads TGTGCCAGCAGCCATAGTAATCAGCCCCAGCATTTT. Translation gives CASSHSNQPQHF.